Following are 17 T cell receptor beta chains from one sample sequenced in a study of cytomegalovirus exposure and HLA in healthy donors. The PCR was carried out with 60 Vbeta primers and 13 Jbeta primers. The assay was immunoSEQ multiplex PCR, and TCRdb's table has in-frame clones only and misses some. The sample contains some 130,000 clones, roughly 77% of which appear only once. The sample taken for sequencing was PBMCs. These receptors all stem from a man aged 30 to 45 in good health.

The V gene is TRBV7-2, the J gene TRBJ2-5, with 9 bases fitting TRBD1. The J call may be wrong; the DNA end is better matched by TRBJ2-7. CDR1 and CDR2 (germline): SGHTA, FQGNSA. The CDR3 consists of 14 residues. The CDR3 sequence: CASSLLGQGLEQYF. CDR3 coding DNA: TGTGCCAGCAGCTTGTTGGGACAGGGTCTCGAGCAGTACTTC.

This clone showed up just once. This chain connects TRBV18 to TRBJ2-7, with 8 bases identical to TRBD2. Trimming took 4 bases from V and 2 from J; bases not matched to a gene: 4. CDR3 size: 14 residues. The germline V gene has CDR1 KGHSH and CDR2 LQKENI. The DNA of the CDR3 is TGTGCCAGCTCACAGCGGGAGATGCCCTACGAGCAGTACTTC. It codes for CASSQREMPYEQYF.

The chain has TRBV25-1 and TRBJ1-6; a possible D gene is TRBD1 (5 bases). The CDR3 length is 14 residues. CDR1 and CDR2 (germline): MGHDK, SYGVNS. V gave up 5 bases and J gave up 1 base, with 6 bases separating them. The DNA of the CDR3 is TGTGCCAGCAGTCAGGGTTCCTATAATTCACCCCTCCACTTT. Its protein product is CASSQGSYNSPLHF.

This chain connects TRBV16 to TRBJ1-5; no definite D call. Germline V gene data show CDR1 as KGHSY and CDR2 as FQNENV. Trimming took off 0 bases at V and 1 base at J, with 7 bases between the two ends. The CDR3 consists of 15 residues. CDR3 amino acids: CASSQSLSSNQPQHF. CDR3 bases: TGTGCCAGCAGCCAATCACTCTCCAGCAATCAGCCCCAGCATTTT.

The gene calls are TRBV11-3 and TRBJ2-7, with D tentatively TRBD1 (6 bases). Germline V CDR1 and CDR2: SGHNT, YENEEA. The CDR3 covers 15 residues. The V end was cut by 0 bases, the J end by 1 base, with 10 bases between. CDR3 DNA sequence: TGTGCCAGCAGCTTAGATGGGGACAAATCCTACGAGCAGTACTTC. This codes for CASSLDGDKSYEQYF.

This clone was counted a single time. This rearrangement joins TRBV27 to TRBJ1-5; weak D call: TRBD1 (5 bases). The ends were cut back, 2 bases at V and 2 bases at J, with 10 bases in the middle. The CDR3 is 15 amino acids. Germline V gene sequence: CDR1 MNHEY, CDR2 SMNVEV (reference sequence). The CDR3 DNA sequence: TGTGCCAGCAGTTTAGTCGGGGGAGGCAATCAGCCCCAGCATTTT. It codes for CASSLVGGGNQPQHF.

The rearrangement uses TRBV5-1 and TRBJ2-1; TRBD2 matches at 11 bases. Germline trimming cut 4 bases from V and 8 bases from J; bases unmatched to any gene: 5. Germline CDR1 is SGHRS and CDR2 is YFSETQ. The CDR3 loop spans 14 amino acids. CDR3 residues: CASSETSGSYEQFF. CDR3 sequence (DNA): TGCGCCAGCAGCGAAACTAGCGGGAGTTATGAGCAGTTCTTC.

The chain recombines TRBV11-2 with TRBJ2-1; D might be TRBD2 (6 bases). CDR3 length: 18 residues. CDR1 is SGHAT, CDR2 FQNNGV, per germline. The germline V and J ends were trimmed by 3 bases and 9 bases, with 27 bases remaining between them. The CDR3 protein is CASSLTPGGRLRAGEQFF. The CDR3 nucleotides are TGTGCCAGCAGCTTGACGCCCGGGGGTAGACTTAGAGCTGGTGAGCAGTTCTTC.

This chain connects TRBV28 to TRBJ2-5; D is possibly TRBD2 (6 bases). The V gene's germline CDR1 is MDHEN and CDR2 SYDVKM. This CDR3 is 14 amino acids long. V was clipped by 4 bases and J by 8 bases, with 17 bases between them. The CDR3 bases are TGTGCCAGCAGTTCCCCCGGGAGACCCGATACCCAGTACTTC. Protein: CASSSPGRPDTQYF.

The chain is built from TRBV5-1 and TRBJ2-1, with a tentative D call TRBD1 (5 bases). The CDR3 has 14 amino acids. Trimming stripped 4 bases from V and 8 bases from J, with 16 bases between. Germline values: CDR1 SGHRS, CDR2 YFSETQ. The CDR3 DNA reads TGCGCCAGCAGCCTTACAAACTGGGGCGATGAGCAGTTCTTC. It specifies CASSLTNWGDEQFF.

This chain links TRBV13 with TRBJ2-7; D gene ambiguous. CDR1 is PRHDT, CDR2 FYEKMQ, per germline (reference sequence). This CDR3 region has 13 residues. Trimming took off 5 bases at V and 1 base at J, with 9 bases between the two ends. CDR3 amino acids: CASSTGVSYEQYF. In nucleotides, the CDR3 is TGTGCCAGCAGCACGGGTGTGTCCTACGAGCAGTACTTC.

The chain's CDR3 is CASSLSSTGELFF. DNA of the CDR3: TGTGCCAGCAGTTTATCTAGCACCGGGGAGCTGTTTTTT. The chain links TRBV27 to TRBJ2-2; the D is unclear. Between the trimmed V and J ends, which lost 0 bases and 4 bases, there was a span of 3 bases. The CDR3 runs to 13 residues. Germline V gene data show CDR1 as MNHEY and CDR2 as SMNVEV (reference sequence).

This clone was picked up one time. The gene calls are TRBV7-9 and TRBJ2-5; TRBD2 agrees at 13 bases. V shed 5 bases, J shed 2 bases, and the junction held 5 bases outside the gene matches. This CDR3 contains 16 residues. CDR1 is SEHNR and CDR2 is FQNEAQ in the germline V gene (reference sequence). The CDR3 loop reads CASSRTSGRGQETQYF. The DNA for the CDR3 is TGTGCCAGCAGCCGAACTAGCGGGAGGGGGCAAGAGACCCAGTACTTC.

The chain combines TRBV18 with TRBJ2-1; no clear D gene. This CDR3 region has 14 residues. V was cut by 6 bases and J by 4 bases, with 13 bases left in between. Germline V gene data show CDR1 as KGHSH and CDR2 as LQKENI. The CDR3 loop is CASSPPWAYNEQFF. The CDR3 DNA reads as TGTGCCAGCTCCCCCCCTTGGGCTTACAATGAGCAGTTCTTC.

The chain links TRBV29-1 to TRBJ2-5; 10 nucleotides align to TRBD1. Germline loops: CDR1 SQVTM, CDR2 ANQGSEA. V shed 6 bases, J shed 4 bases, and the junction held 11 bases outside the gene matches. This CDR3 has 15 amino acids. This CDR3 is CSVETGTGVRETQYF. The DNA of the CDR3 is TGCAGCGTAGAAACCGGGACAGGGGTAAGAGAGACCCAGTACTTC.

V usage is TRBV7-9 and J usage is TRBJ1-1; D gene ambiguous. The ends were cut back, 3 bases at V and 6 bases at J, with 5 bases in the middle. The CDR3 runs 11 residues. Germline lookup yields CDR1 SEHNR and CDR2 FQNEAQ (reference sequence). This chain's CDR3 is CASSFLAEAFF. In DNA form, the CDR3 reads TGTGCCAGCAGCTTTCTAGCTGAAGCTTTCTTT.

The chain is built from TRBV7-2 and TRBJ2-1; 7 nucleotides align to TRBD2. The germline V gene encodes CDR1 SGHTA and CDR2 FQGNSA. The CDR3 totals 16 residues. The junction had 4 bases not matched to a gene; V was cut back by 0 bases and J by 2 bases. The CDR3 DNA reads TGTGCCAGCAGCTTAGCGGCAGGGAGGGCCTACAATGAGCAGTTCTTC. This translates into CASSLAAGRAYNEQFF.